Detailed here is one TCR beta chain. This sample stems from a study of blood T cell repertoires in COVID-19. Whole-study context: Acute and convalescent COVID-19 specimens originated in the United States, Italy and Spain. T cells, B-cell-depleted T cells, or PBMCs provided the cDNA or gDNA that served as material.

In germline, CDR1 is LGHDT, CDR2 YNNKEL (reference sequence). Trimming removed 3 bases from V and 0 bases from J, with 8 bases in between. The CDR3 is 14 residues long. Sequencing used immunoSEQ multiplex PCR; TCRdb keeps in-frame clones, though not all of them. The sample shows fewer than 85,000 clones, around four fifths of them seen only once. Sequenced: peripheral blood. The receptor was derived from a woman in her sixties with acute or convalescent COVID-19. The chain recombines TRBV3-1 (or the pseudogene TRBV3-2) with TRBJ1-1; D gene uncertain. CDR3 nucleotide sequence: TGTGCCAGCAGCCAGATGGGAGTGAACACTGAAGCTTTCTTT. Residues: CASSQMGVNTEAFF.